This T cell receptor (beta chain) was captured in a study of T cell responses to AZD1222 COVID-19 vaccine. Findings of the study overall: Mostly white British, mostly female donors; authors suggested clonal diversity may be underestimated.

Concerning this clone itself: What it binds is unknown.

The CDR3 runs 16 residues. Germline V gene lookup returns CDR1 SEHNR and CDR2 FQNEAQ (reference sequence). V lost 5 bases and J lost 3, with 19 bases in between. Here immunoSEQ multiplex PCR was the method, and the copy in TCRdb shows in-frame clones only, minus some. The data show 150,000 or so clones, with 87% seen just once and approximately 9.1% held by the top ten. V usage is TRBV7-9 and J usage is TRBJ2-5; D may correspond to TRBD1 or TRBD2 (6 bases each). Sequenced here: peripheral blood, sampled 28 days after the second AZD1222 dose. This receptor was identified in an adult who received the AZD1222 COVID-19 vaccine. CDR3 coding DNA: TGTGCCAGCAGCCCACACCCCCGGGGGCTGAAAGAGACCCAGTACTTC. It yields the protein CASSPHPRGLKETQYF.